This TCR beta chain was retrieved from a study of beta chain features in type 1 diabetes. The study, taken as a whole, reports: Any HLA type influence on TCRB rearrangement was left unresolved here. Shortening of TCRB CDR3s, moderate but significant, appeared in all four CD4+ subsets of Type 1 diabetes patients.

Isolated RNA was reverse transcribed in full, so expressed TCRB transcripts were sequenced. The method was immunoSEQ multiplex PCR; TCRdb's version includes in-frame clones alone and lacks a portion of them. The data show 300,000 to 400,000 clones, 9.5% to 10% seen once. Points on this clone: Its antigen is as yet unknown.

The sequence was obtained from a man aged 30-40 years with type 1 diabetes. The sequenced material came from central memory CD4+ T cells from blood.

CDR3 bases: TGCGCCAGCAGCGGAGCGGGACAGGGGATGACTGAAGCTTTCTTT. Protein: CASSGAGQGMTEAFF. The chain uses TRBV5-1 and TRBJ1-1; TRBD1 agrees at 10 bases. CDR3 size: 15 residues. V lost 4 bases and J lost 5; bases outside the gene matches: 8. The V gene's germline CDR1 is SGHRS and CDR2 YFSETQ.